This T cell receptor (beta chain) was identified during a study of cytomegalovirus exposure and HLA in healthy donors. Study results and limitations: Later examination showed HLA-associated TCR beta chains had greater clonal expansion than equally common others. In a later analysis, V- and J-gene trimming of beta chains associated with a DCLRE1C missense variant, replicated independently.

CDR3 length equals 17 residues. Germline CDR1 is SGHVS and CDR2 is FQNEAQ. Losses at the gene ends were 5 bases for V and 1 base for J; bases not matched to a gene: 8. Healthy individuals who donated bone marrow served as the donors. In regard to this clone: The antigen is undetermined.

PCR primers comprised 60 Vbeta and 13 Jbeta primers. Measured with immunoSEQ multiplex PCR; TCRdb has only the in-frame clones, and not every one. The sample includes about 140,000 clones, roughly 10% of them seen just once. This TCR derives from a man between 50 and 59 years old in good health and CMV-seronegative. The sequenced material came from PBMCs. This chain connects TRBV7-8 to TRBJ1-5; 10 bases are a match to TRBD1. The CDR3 loop reads CASSRTDRGQSNQPQHF. The CDR3 DNA reads TGTGCCAGCAGCCGAACAGACAGGGGGCAAAGCAATCAGCCCCAGCATTTT.